This record covers a single TCR beta chain. The target antigen is unknown. These data belong to a study of shared clonotypes between healthy human individuals. Study outcomes and limitations: Although depth was large, rarefaction showed that sequencing of the sorted subsets was incomplete. The expectation was that sequencing depth would affect clonotype sharing among donors.

Under the authors' procedure: There were no quality scores in the junction-only immunoSEQ sequences, so filtering differed. Measured with immunoSEQ multiplex PCR; TCRdb has only the in-frame clones, and not every one. The V and J calls and clone size are taken from that table; D and trimming were inferred from the DNA. The sample holds 2 million to 3 million clones, under 95% seen once. The sequence came from a man aged 18-30 years in good health. Some clones in this sample may be carry-over from other donors' samples. What was sequenced was naive CD4+ T cells from PBMCs. The subset is: CD45RA+ positively selected.

DNA for the CDR3: TGCGCCAGCAGCTTCCGAGGTTTTAGCACAGATACGCAGTATTTT. Encoded protein: CASSFRGFSTDTQYF. The chain joins TRBV5-1 to TRBJ2-3; D is unresolved. The V and J ends lost 2 bases and 0 bases respectively, with 10 bases between them. The CDR3 consists of 15 residues. Germline lookup yields CDR1 SGHRS and CDR2 YFSETQ.